The T cell receptor (beta chain) under discussion was sequenced for a study of T cells in Graves' hyperthyroidism and ophthalmopathy. At the level of the study: Pretreatment peripheral blood was obtained at initial diagnosis. Study-level findings and limits: Most expanded thyroid clonotypes above 0.001 also appeared in blood. Researchers report that a 13 V-J model separated ophthalmopathy from stable hyperthyroidism.

It was uncontrolled infection, other autoimmune disease, pregnancy or lactation that excluded patients. Trimming pared 5 bases from V and 4 bases from J, leaving 16 bases between. The CDR3 loop spans 15 amino acids. From germline, CDR1 is SGHVS and CDR2 FQNEAQ. The CDR3 regions of TCR beta were amplified from RNA transcripts. HTBI primers drove first-round RT-PCR of the TCR CDR3. TCRdb independently ran MiXCR on the multiplex PCR reads; one entry per CDR3 protein. The sample holds about 360,000 distinct CDR3 sequences, roughly an eighth seen once. There are a few counts of this clonotype. The target antigen is unknown.

The specimen was blood. The origin of this receptor is a woman aged 18-29 years with Graves' hyperthyroidism. This chain uses TRBV7-8 with TRBJ2-3; D may be TRBD2 (6 bases). CDR3 region: CASSTGTSDADTQYF. CDR3 DNA: TGTGCCAGCAGCACCGGGACTTCGGACGCAGATACGCAGTATTTT.